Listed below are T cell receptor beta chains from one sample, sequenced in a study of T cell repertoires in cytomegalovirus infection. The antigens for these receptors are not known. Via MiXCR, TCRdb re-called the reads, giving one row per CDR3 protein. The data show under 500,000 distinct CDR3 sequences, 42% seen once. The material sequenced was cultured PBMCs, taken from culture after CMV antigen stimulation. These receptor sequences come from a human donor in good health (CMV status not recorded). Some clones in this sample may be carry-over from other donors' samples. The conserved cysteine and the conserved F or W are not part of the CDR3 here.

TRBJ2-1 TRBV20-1 SARDGGSGSGYEQF
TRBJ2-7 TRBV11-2 ASSLDLSAGSEQY
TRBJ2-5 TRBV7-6 ASSLAGGLYQETQY
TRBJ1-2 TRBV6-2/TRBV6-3 ASSYSEVEYGGYT
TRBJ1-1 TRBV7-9 ASSPRMGNTEAF
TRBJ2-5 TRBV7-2 ASSLAEVGRETQY
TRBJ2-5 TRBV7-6 ASSLSGGNMETQY
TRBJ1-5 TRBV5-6 ASSLQGRFPNQPQH
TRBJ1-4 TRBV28 ASSSPSGETNEKLF
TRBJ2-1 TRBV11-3 ASSFIRGGEQF
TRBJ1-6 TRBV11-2 ASSPGSDDSPLH
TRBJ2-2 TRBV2 ASSEIGQGVTGELF
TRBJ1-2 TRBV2 ASSPRQVLNYGYT
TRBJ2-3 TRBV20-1 SACPGLAGGDLVDTQY
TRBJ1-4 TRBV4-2 ASSQKGSGMEKLF
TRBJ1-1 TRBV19 ASSKLAAGNTEAF
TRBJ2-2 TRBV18 ASSPLATNTGELF
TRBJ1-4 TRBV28 ASSRPMGQGSEKLF
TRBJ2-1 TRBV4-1 ASSQDPGREQF
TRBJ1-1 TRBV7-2 ASSFSTSPNTEAF
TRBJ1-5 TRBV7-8 ASSLDTSNQPQH
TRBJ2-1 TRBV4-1 ASSQSSLEGELAF
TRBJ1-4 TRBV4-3 ASSRLGTSGEKLF
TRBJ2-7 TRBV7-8 ASSLSGGTSYEQY
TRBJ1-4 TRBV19 ASSITDRYNEKLF
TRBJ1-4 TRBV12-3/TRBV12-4 ASNPSGVHEKLF
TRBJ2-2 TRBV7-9 ASSAIRDYNTGELF